This entry lists 30 T cell receptor beta chains sequenced from one sample in a study of CD8 T cells in Susac syndrome. RNA, at about 0.45 to 1 ug, was reverse transcribed with random hexamers. TCRdb re-analysed the immunoSEQ multiplex PCR reads in MiXCR, keeping a single row per CDR3 protein. The sample has more than 150,000 distinct CDR3 sequences; nearly 97% are singletons. The sequencing sample was made of CD4+ T cells from PBMCs. Receptors originate from a human donor with Susac syndrome.

The chain links TRBV27 to TRBJ2-3, with TRBD2 matching over 7 bases. The V segment lost 8 bases and the J segment 11 bases; nucleotides outside the gene matches: 16. The CDR3 consists of 14 residues. Germline V gives CDR1 MNHEY, CDR2 SMNVEV (reference sequence). In DNA, the CDR3 is TGTGCCAGCCGGAGGGCGGGGGACGGGATGGGGCAGTATTTT. Encoded protein: CASRRAGDGMGQYF.

The rearrangement links TRBV15 to TRBJ2-7; D unclear. CDR3 size: 14 residues. Trimming removed 0 bases from V and 7 bases from J, with 13 bases in between. CDR1 is LNHNV, CDR2 YYDKDF, per germline (reference sequence). The DNA of the CDR3 is TGTGCCACCAGCAGAGATCGCGAGGCGTGGGAGCAGTACTTC. Encoded protein: CATSRDREAWEQYF.

The CDR3 spells CASSLRGSRDRDFLQPQHF. CDR3 sequence (DNA): TGCGCCAGCAGCCTTCGGGGATCAAGGGACAGGGATTTTCTTCAGCCCCAGCATTTT. The chain has TRBV23-1 and TRBJ1-5, with 9 bases that match TRBD1. TRBV23-1 is assigned to the ORF class and has an uncertain function. Losses at the gene ends were 6 bases for V and 6 bases for J; bases not matched to a gene: 21. The CDR3 runs 19 residues.

This chain uses TRBV6-1 with TRBJ2-2; TRBD1 aligns across 8 bases. V lost 6 bases, J lost 7 bases, and 7 bases stayed unmatched. The germline gives CDR1 MNHNS, CDR2 SASEGT. CDR3 length: 14 amino acids. The CDR3 nucleotides read TGTGCCAGCAGGAGGACAGGGAAGAACGGGGAGCTGTTTTTT. Translating it yields CASRRTGKNGELFF.

The V and J genes are TRBV14 and TRBJ1-1; no definite D call. Germline-derived CDR1 and CDR2 are SGHDN and FVKESK. Trimming removed 1 base from V and 0 bases from J, with 15 bases in between. The CDR3 has 17 residues. CDR3 loop: CASSQGGYPKMNTEAFF. The CDR3, as DNA: TGTGCCAGCAGCCAAGGAGGGTATCCCAAGATGAACACTGAAGCTTTCTTT.

In this sample, this clonotype turned up once. The rearrangement joins TRBV5-4 to TRBJ2-5, with D uncertain. Germline V gives CDR1 SGHNT, CDR2 YYREEE (reference sequence). The length of the CDR3 is 14 residues. Trimming cost V 0 bases and J 2 bases, with 8 bases left between them. As DNA, the CDR3 is TGTGCCAGCAGCTTGGCTAACACTCAAGAGACCCAGTACTTC. This gives the protein CASSLANTQETQYF.

The CDR3 reads CASSLVERQGADEQFF. In nucleotides, the CDR3 is TGTGCCAGCAGCCTAGTAGAGAGACAGGGGGCCGATGAGCAGTTCTTC. The chain joins TRBV7-2 to TRBJ2-1, with TRBD1 identical over 10 bases. Per the germline V gene, CDR1 is SGHTA and CDR2 is FQGNSA. V lost 5 bases and J lost 8; bases outside the gene matches: 12. The CDR3 spans 16 residues.

For this clonotype: An end of the junction differs from the germline gene, which may be a read error. CDR3 sequence reads: CAWTLPGSNYGHTF. CDR3 nucleotide sequence: TGTGCCTGGACCCTGCCCGGATCTAACTATGGCCACACCTTC. The rearrangement uses TRBV30 and TRBJ1-2; D remains unclear. The CDR3 has 14 residues. Germline CDR1 and CDR2: GTSNPN and SVGIG (reference sequence).

Remarks on this clonotype: A junction end diverges from the germline sequence, so it may reflect a read error. J is TRBJ2-2 and V is TRBV30; possibly TRBD2 for D (5 bases). The CDR3 sequence is 13 residues long. Germline V gene data show CDR1 as GTSNPN and CDR2 as SVGIG (reference sequence). The CDR3 nucleotides are TGTTCCTGGAGTGTAGATGGGAGCCGTCAGCTGTTTTTT. Its translation is CSWSVDGSRQLFF.

This rearrangement joins TRBV12-3 or TRBV12-4 to TRBJ1-2, with 8 bases identical to TRBD1. The V segment lost 5 bases and the J segment 0 bases; nucleotides outside the gene matches: 5. The CDR3 runs 15 residues. DNA for the CDR3: TGTGCCAGCAGTCAAAGACAGGGGTCTAACTATGGCTACACCTTC. This codes for CASSQRQGSNYGYTF.

The gene calls are TRBV20-1 and TRBJ2-5; D is perhaps TRBD1 (7 bases). Germline assignment: CDR1 DFQATT and CDR2 SNEGSKA (reference sequence). The CDR3 runs 15 residues. V was clipped by 2 bases and J by 6 bases, with 19 bases between them. The chain's CDR3 is CSARPTRQGKKTQYF. In nucleotides, the CDR3 is TGCAGTGCTAGACCGACTAGACAGGGTAAAAAGACCCAGTACTTC.

The chain joins TRBV27 to TRBJ2-1, with 7 nucleotides matching TRBD2. Germline V gene data show CDR1 as MNHEY and CDR2 as SMNVEV (reference sequence). The CDR3 has 11 residues. V lost 5 bases and J lost 10; bases outside the gene matches: 2. The CDR3 loop is CASSGRAEQFF. The CDR3 bases are TGTGCCAGCAGTGGGAGGGCCGAGCAGTTCTTC.

The chain joins TRBV20-1 to TRBJ2-1, with D possibly TRBD1 on 6 matching bases. The CDR3 covers 13 residues. Trimming removed 0 bases at V and 5 bases at J, with 8 bases between. CDR1 is DFQATT and CDR2 is SNEGSKA in the germline V gene (reference sequence). The CDR3 is CSARDTGHNEQFF. For the CDR3, the DNA is TGCAGTGCTAGAGATACAGGGCACAATGAGCAGTTCTTC.

This clonotype is a singleton in its sample. The chain has TRBV12-3 or TRBV12-4 and TRBJ2-7; no firm D call. V was shortened by 8 bases and J by 6 bases, with 11 bases between the two germline ends. The CDR3 sequence is 11 residues long. In DNA form, the CDR3 reads TGTGCCAGCGGAAGGAGTGGCGAGCAGTACTTC. This encodes CASGRSGEQYF.

CDR3 amino acids: CASSQAGAERSYTF. DNA of the CDR3: TGTGCCAGCAGCCAAGCCGGGGCGGAGAGGAGCTACACCTTC. The chain employs TRBV3-1 and TRBJ1-2, with a possible D match to TRBD1 (5 bases). Between the trimmed V and J ends, which lost 1 base and 9 bases, there was a span of 15 bases. The V gene's germline CDR1 is LGHDT and CDR2 YNNKEL (reference sequence). The CDR3 is made up of 14 amino acids. The full variable domain, in which reference TRBV3-1 and TRBJ1-2 provide the parts outside the CDR3, is DTAVSQTPKYLVTQMGNDKSIKCEQNLGHDTMYWYKQDSKKFLKIMFSYNNKELIINETVPNRFSPKSPDKAHLNLHINSLELGDSAVYFCASSQAGAERSYTFGSGTRLTVV.

This chain's CDR3 is CSVARSGTEAFF. DNA for the CDR3: TGCAGCGTTGCCAGGTCCGGGACTGAAGCTTTCTTT. This sequence joins TRBV29-1 and TRBJ1-1; D is ambiguous. This CDR3 has 12 amino acids. Germline V lookup: CDR1 SQVTM, CDR2 ANQGSEA. The ends were cut back, 4 bases at V and 5 bases at J, with 11 bases in the middle.

The chain has TRBV9 and TRBJ2-4, with 7 nucleotides matching TRBD1. V shed 0 bases and J 0 bases; nucleotides not matched to a gene: 6. CDR3 size: 17 residues. The germline gives CDR1 SGDLS, CDR2 YYNGEE. This CDR3 reads CASSVGQGLLAKNIQYF. For the CDR3, the DNA is TGTGCCAGCAGCGTAGGACAGGGCCTTCTAGCCAAAAACATTCAGTACTTC.

The J gene is TRBJ2-1, the V gene TRBV6-2 or TRBV6-3; 9 bases fit TRBD1. Germline-derived CDR1 and CDR2 are MNHEY and SVGEGT. Trimming at V came to 6 bases and at J to 6 bases, leaving 15 bases not matched to a gene. CDR3 length: 17 residues. As DNA, the CDR3 is TGTGCCAGCAGCTATACTCTTCCGGGACAGGGTACCAATGAGCAGTTCTTC. Translated, it gives CASSYTLPGQGTNEQFF.

The J gene is TRBJ2-2, the V gene TRBV9, with D hard to call. V gave up 0 bases and J gave up 3 bases, with 6 bases separating them. Germline V gene sequence: CDR1 SGDLS, CDR2 YYNGEE. This CDR3 has 14 residues. The CDR3 is CASSVVPDTGELFF. The DNA of the CDR3 is TGTGCCAGCAGCGTAGTCCCCGACACCGGGGAGCTGTTTTTT.

V usage is TRBV12-3 or TRBV12-4 and J usage is TRBJ2-5, with 9 nucleotides matching TRBD1. The CDR3 loop spans 16 amino acids. Trimming cost V 1 base and J 5 bases; bases outside gene matches: 8. In DNA form, the CDR3 reads TGTGCCAGCAGTTTAGTGGGACAGGGATCAGGGGAGACCCAGTACTTC. This translates into CASSLVGQGSGETQYF.

V is TRBV30 and J is TRBJ1-2; no firm D call. V was shortened by 3 bases and J by 0 bases, with 17 bases between the two germline ends. Germline CDR1 reads GTSNPN; CDR2 reads SVGIG (reference sequence). The CDR3 contains 16 residues. CDR3 loop: CAWSLTPLGTNYGYTF. Here the CDR3 DNA reads TGTGCCTGGAGCCTTACCCCGCTGGGTACTAACTATGGCTACACCTTC. The whole variable domain, remainder taken from reference TRBV30 and TRBJ1-2, is SQTIHQWPATLVQPVGSPLSLECTVEGTSNPNLYWYRQAAGRGLQLLFYSVGIGQISSEVPQNLSASRPQDRQFILSSKKLLLSDSGFYLCAWSLTPLGTNYGYTFGSGTRLTVV.

The genes are TRBV5-1 and TRBJ1-2; D is uncertain. Trimming took 0 bases from V and 8 from J, leaving 17 bases between them. The V gene's germline CDR1 is SGHRS and CDR2 YFSETQ. The CDR3 loop spans 15 amino acids. The CDR3 DNA reads as TGCGCCAGCAGCTTGGCCGAGTTGGCGTCGGAGGGCTACACCTTC. Its translation is CASSLAELASEGYTF.

The chain carries TRBV4-2 and TRBJ2-5, with a possible D match to TRBD1 (5 bases). Germline V lookup: CDR1 LGHNA, CDR2 YNFKEQ. V was shortened by 0 bases and J by 3 bases, with 17 bases between the two germline ends. The CDR3 spans 17 residues. The CDR3 loop reads CASSQDATVGSKETQYF. The DNA of the CDR3 is TGTGCCAGCAGCCAAGATGCGACAGTGGGATCTAAAGAGACCCAGTACTTC.

The chain joins TRBV12-5 to TRBJ1-5; 8 bases are shared with TRBD1. Trimming removed 0 bases from V and 6 bases from J; junction bases left unmatched: 10. Per the germline V gene, CDR1 is LGHNT and CDR2 is FRNRAP. The length of the CDR3 is 17 residues. Here the CDR3 DNA reads TGTGCTAGTGGTTTGGTACTGGGCAGGGGGCAGCGTCAGCCCCAGCATTTT. It specifies CASGLVLGRGQRQPQHF.

The chain is built from TRBV5-1 and TRBJ2-5, with TRBD1 identical over 7 bases. Germline V lookup: CDR1 SGHRS, CDR2 YFSETQ. J lost 5 bases, V lost 4 bases, and 8 bases had no gene match. The CDR3 spans 14 residues. CDR3 amino acids: CASSQKTGVETQYF. The CDR3 DNA is TGCGCCAGCAGCCAAAAAACAGGGGTCGAGACCCAGTACTTC.

The V gene is TRBV24-1, the J gene TRBJ2-3, with D possibly matching TRBD2 (6 bases). This CDR3 spans 14 amino acids. V was clipped by 5 bases and J by 8 bases, with 16 bases between them. Germline assignment: CDR1 KGHDR and CDR2 SFDVKD. CDR3 region: CATSAADPEGTQYF. The CDR3, as DNA: TGTGCCACCAGTGCGGCGGACCCGGAGGGTACGCAGTATTTT.

The V gene is TRBV30, the J gene TRBJ2-6; TRBD2 aligns across 8 bases. V gave up 2 bases and J gave up 2 bases; unmatched junction bases: 2. CDR1 is GTSNPN and CDR2 is SVGIG in the germline V gene (reference sequence). The CDR3 contains 15 residues. CDR3 DNA sequence: TGTGCCTGGAGTCCGGGGGGGGCTGGGGCCAACGTCCTGACTTTC. Residues: CAWSPGGAGANVLTF.

This chain uses TRBV12-3 or TRBV12-4 with TRBJ2-5; D is possibly TRBD1 (5 bases). The CDR3 has 15 residues. V dropped 6 bases and J dropped 0 bases, with 14 bases sitting between them. The DNA of the CDR3 is TGTGCCAGCAGGGGGCCTTTCGTGTACCAAGAGACCCAGTACTTC. This codes for CASRGPFVYQETQYF.

This clonotype has only one observation. This chain uses TRBV30 with TRBJ1-5; unclear D gene. V shed 1 base and J shed 3 bases, with 16 bases lying between them. This CDR3 is 16 amino acids long. Germline CDR1 and CDR2: GTSNPN and SVGIG (reference sequence). CDR3 bases: TGTGCCTGGAGTGACCGGGCCCTTGGGGTCAATCAGCCCCAGCATTTT. Translating gives CAWSDRALGVNQPQHF. Filled out from reference TRBV30 and TRBJ1-5, the complete variable domain reads SQTIHQWPATLVQPVGSPLSLECTVEGTSNPNLYWYRQAAGRGLQLLFYSVGIGQISSEVPQNLSASRPQDRQFILSSKKLLLSDSGFYLCAWSDRALGVNQPQHFGDGTRLSIL.

The chain carries TRBV2 and TRBJ2-6; tentatively, D is TRBD1 (5 bases). In germline, CDR1 is SNHLY, CDR2 FYNNEI. Trimming cost V 6 bases and J 2 bases, with 20 bases left between them. The length of the CDR3 is 18 residues. In nucleotides, the CDR3 is TGTGCCAGCAGAGCTTGGAGTCAGGGCGATCCTGGGGCCAACGTCCTGACTTTC. Encoded protein: CASRAWSQGDPGANVLTF.